This T cell receptor (beta chain) derives from a study of early T cells in non-severe SARS-CoV-2 infection. Whole-study context: The sequenced material was bulk RNA from unsorted whole blood, and its chains were unpaired. Whole-study results and caveats: VDJdb matching favored anti-spike CD8 responses, missing private and CD4 specificities.

Attachment of unique molecular identifiers to individual cDNA molecules was performed. TCRdb re-derived calls from the 5' RACE reads in MiXCR, one entry per CDR3 protein. The sample gives more than 80,000 distinct CDR3 sequences, roughly 13% of which show up once; about 1.5% is in the top ten. This clonotype has only a few counts. Its cognate antigen is unknown. This CDR3 spans 14 amino acids. The chain recombines TRBV21-1 with TRBJ2-2; the table gives TRBD1 as D, unverified against the DNA. TRBV21-1 is recorded as a pseudogene. Source material: whole blood. The TCR originated in an adult who was a healthcare worker with PCR-confirmed SARS-CoV-2 infection or an uninfected control (not recorded which). CDR3 coding DNA: TGTGCCAGGGCCCCCCAGCCGAACACCGGGGAGCTGTTTTTT. Encoded protein: CARAPQPNTGELFF.